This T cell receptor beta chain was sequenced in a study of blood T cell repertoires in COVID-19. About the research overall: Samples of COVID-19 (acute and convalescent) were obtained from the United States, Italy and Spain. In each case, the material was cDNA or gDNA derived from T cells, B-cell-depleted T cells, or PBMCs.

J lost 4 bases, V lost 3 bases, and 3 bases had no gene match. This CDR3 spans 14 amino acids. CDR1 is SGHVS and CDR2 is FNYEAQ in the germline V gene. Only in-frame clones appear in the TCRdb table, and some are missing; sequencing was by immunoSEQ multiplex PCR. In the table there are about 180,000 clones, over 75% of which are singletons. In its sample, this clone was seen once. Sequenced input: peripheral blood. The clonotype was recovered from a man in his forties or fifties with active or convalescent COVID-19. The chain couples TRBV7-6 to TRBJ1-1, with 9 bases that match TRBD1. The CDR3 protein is CASSLGQGSTEAFF. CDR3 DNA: TGTGCCAGCAGCTTGGGACAGGGATCCACTGAAGCTTTCTTT. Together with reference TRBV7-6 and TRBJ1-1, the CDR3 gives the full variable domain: GAGVSQSPRYKVTKRGQDVALRCDPISGHVSLYWYRQALGQGPEFLTYFNYEAQQDKSGLPNDRFSAERPEGSISTLTIQRTEQRDSAMYRCASSLGQGSTEAFFGQGTRLTVV.